This T cell receptor (beta chain) was recovered during a study of blood T cell repertoires in COVID-19. Study summary: The study drew acute and convalescent COVID-19 samples from the United States, Italy and Spain.

Per the study methods: By means of reference gene primer amplification, nucleated cell counts were estimated. Sequencing was performed with immunoSEQ multiplex PCR; in TCRdb, only in-frame clones are kept and a portion is missing. The V and J calls and clone size were taken over from that table, and D and trimming were inferred from the DNA. Of 40,000 to 45,000 clones in the sample, around 90% were seen once. Trimming removed 3 bases from V and 5 bases from J; junction bases left unmatched: 9. The CDR3 extends over 17 amino acids. Germline CDR1 reads MGHRA; CDR2 reads YSYEKL. The sequenced material came from peripheral blood. The clonotype originates from a man aged 45-60 years with active COVID-19. The V gene is TRBV4-1, the J gene TRBJ2-7; 14 nucleotides agree with TRBD2. In DNA, the CDR3 is TGCGCCAGCAGCCACACCGGGACTAGCGGGAGTTTAGACGAGCAGTACTTC. This codes for CASSHTGTSGSLDEQYF.